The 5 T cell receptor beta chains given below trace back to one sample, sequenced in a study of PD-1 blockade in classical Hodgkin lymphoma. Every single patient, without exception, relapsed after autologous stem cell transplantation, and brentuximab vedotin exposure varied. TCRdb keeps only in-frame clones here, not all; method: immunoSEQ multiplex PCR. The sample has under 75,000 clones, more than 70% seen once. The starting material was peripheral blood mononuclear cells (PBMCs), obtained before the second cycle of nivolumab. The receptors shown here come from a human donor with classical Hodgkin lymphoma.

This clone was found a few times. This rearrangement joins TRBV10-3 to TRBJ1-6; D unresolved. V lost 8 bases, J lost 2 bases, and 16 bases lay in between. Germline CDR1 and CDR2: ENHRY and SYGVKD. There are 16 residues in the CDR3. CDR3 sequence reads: CAIRPGDWPYNSPLHF. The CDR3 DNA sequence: TGTGCCATCCGCCCCGGGGATTGGCCCTATAATTCACCCCTCCACTTT.

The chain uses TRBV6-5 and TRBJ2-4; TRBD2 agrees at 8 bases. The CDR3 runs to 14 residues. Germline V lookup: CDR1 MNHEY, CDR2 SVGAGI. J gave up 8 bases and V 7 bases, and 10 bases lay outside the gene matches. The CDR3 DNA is TGTGCCAGCACCCCTGCGGGGGGCTTGGACATTCAGTACTTC. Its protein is CASTPAGGLDIQYF.

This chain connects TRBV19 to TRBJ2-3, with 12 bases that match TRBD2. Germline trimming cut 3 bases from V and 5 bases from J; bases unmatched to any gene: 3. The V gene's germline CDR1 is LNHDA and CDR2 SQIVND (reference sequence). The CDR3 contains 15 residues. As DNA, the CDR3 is TGTGCCAGTAGTATGACTAGCGGGGGTAGAGATACGCAGTATTTT. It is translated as CASSMTSGGRDTQYF.

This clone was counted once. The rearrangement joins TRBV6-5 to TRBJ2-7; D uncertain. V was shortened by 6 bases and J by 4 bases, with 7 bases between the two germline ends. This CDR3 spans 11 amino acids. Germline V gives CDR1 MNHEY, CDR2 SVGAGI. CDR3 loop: CASRDQYEQYF. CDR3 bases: TGTGCCAGCAGGGACCAATACGAGCAGTACTTC.

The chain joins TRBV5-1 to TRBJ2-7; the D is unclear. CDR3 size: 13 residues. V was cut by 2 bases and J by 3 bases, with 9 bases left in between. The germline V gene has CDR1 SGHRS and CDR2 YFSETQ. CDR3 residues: CASSLERVYEQYF. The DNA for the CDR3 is TGCGCCAGCAGCTTAGAGAGAGTCTACGAGCAGTACTTC.